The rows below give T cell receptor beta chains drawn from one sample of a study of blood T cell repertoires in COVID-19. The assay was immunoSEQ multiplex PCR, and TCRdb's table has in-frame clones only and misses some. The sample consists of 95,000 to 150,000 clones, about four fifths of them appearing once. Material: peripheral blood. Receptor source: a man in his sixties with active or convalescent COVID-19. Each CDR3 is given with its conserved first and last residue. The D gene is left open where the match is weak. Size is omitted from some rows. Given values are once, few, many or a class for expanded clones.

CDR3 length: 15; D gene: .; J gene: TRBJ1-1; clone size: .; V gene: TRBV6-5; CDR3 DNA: TGTGCCAGCAATGTGCGGCAGGGGTTCCGGACTGAAGCTTTCTTT; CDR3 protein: CASNVRQGFRTEAFF
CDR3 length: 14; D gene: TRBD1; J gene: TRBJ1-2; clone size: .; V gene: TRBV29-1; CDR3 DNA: TGCAGCGCCGGGAGAGGGACAGGGGGGTATGGCTACACCTTC; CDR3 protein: CSAGRGTGGYGYTF
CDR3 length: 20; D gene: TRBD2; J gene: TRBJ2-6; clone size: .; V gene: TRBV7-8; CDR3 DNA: TGTGCCAGCAGCTTAAATATGCGGAGCGGGAGGGAATCTGGGGCCAACGTCCTGACTTTC; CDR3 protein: CASSLNMRSGRESGANVLTF
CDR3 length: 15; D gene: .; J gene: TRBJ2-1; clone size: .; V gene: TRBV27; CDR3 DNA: TGTGCCAGCAGTTTAGAGGGCTACTCCTACAATGAGCAGTTCTTC; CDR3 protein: CASSLEGYSYNEQFF
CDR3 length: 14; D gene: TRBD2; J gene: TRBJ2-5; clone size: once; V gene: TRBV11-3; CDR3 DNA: TGTGCCAGCAGCCCGGGAGGGTGGGGAGAGACCCAGTACTTC; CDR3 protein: CASSPGGWGETQYF
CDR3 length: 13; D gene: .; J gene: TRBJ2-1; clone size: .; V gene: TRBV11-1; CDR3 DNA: TGTGCCAGCAGCTTCACAGGTTACAATGAGCAGTTCTTC; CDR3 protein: CASSFTGYNEQFF
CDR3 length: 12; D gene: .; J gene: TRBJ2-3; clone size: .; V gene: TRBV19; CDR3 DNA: TGTGCCAGTAGTATAGGAGGGGATACGCAGTATTTT; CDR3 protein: CASSIGGDTQYF
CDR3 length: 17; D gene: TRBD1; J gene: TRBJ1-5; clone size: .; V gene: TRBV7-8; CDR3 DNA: TGTGCCAGCAGCTTAGGGGACAGGGGGCCAACAAATCAGCCCCAGCATTTT; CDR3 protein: CASSLGDRGPTNQPQHF
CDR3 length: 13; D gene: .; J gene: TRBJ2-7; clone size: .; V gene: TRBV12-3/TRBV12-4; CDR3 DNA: TGTGCCAGCAGTTTAGCCAGGGTAGGGGAGCAGTACTTC; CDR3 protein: CASSLARVGEQYF
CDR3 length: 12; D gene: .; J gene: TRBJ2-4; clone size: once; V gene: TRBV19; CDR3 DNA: TGTGCCAGTAGTGTAGACAGGAACATTCAGTACTTC; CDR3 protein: CASSVDRNIQYF
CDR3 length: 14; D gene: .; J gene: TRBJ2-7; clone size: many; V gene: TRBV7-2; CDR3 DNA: TGTGCCAGCAGCTTGTCGACGGGAGTGAACGAGCAGTACTTC; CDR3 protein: CASSLSTGVNEQYF
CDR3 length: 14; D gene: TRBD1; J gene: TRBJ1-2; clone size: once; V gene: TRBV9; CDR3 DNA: TGTGCCAGCAGCGTAGGTACAGGGGGCAGTGGCTACACCTTC; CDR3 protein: CASSVGTGGSGYTF
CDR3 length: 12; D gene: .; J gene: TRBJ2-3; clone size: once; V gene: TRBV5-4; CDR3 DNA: TGTGCCAGCAGTTCGGGAACGGATACGCAGTATTTT; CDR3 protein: CASSSGTDTQYF
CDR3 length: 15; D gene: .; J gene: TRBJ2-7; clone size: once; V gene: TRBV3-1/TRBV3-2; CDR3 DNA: TGTGCCAGCAGCCAAGGGGCTAGCAGCCCCTACGAGCAGTACTTC; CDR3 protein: CASSQGASSPYEQYF
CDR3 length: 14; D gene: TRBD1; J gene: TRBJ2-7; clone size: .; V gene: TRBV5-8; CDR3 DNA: TGTGCCAGCAGCTTGTCCAGGGGGCGGTACGAGCAGTACTTC; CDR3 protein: CASSLSRGRYEQYF
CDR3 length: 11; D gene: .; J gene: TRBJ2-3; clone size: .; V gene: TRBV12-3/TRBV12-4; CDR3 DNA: TGTGCCATCTCTCGGGGGGATACGCAGTATTTT; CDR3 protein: CAISRGDTQYF
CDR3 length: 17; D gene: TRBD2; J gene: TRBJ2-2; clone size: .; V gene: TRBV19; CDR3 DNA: TGTGCCAGTAGGGGGGGTAGCGGGAGCTTAAGGACCGGGGAGCTGTTTTTT; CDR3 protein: CASRGGSGSLRTGELFF
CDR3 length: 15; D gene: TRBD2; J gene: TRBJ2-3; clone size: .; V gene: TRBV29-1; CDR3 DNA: TGCAGCGGGTTCGGGCTAGCGGGAGTGGAGGATACGCAGTATTTT; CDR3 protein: CSGFGLAGVEDTQYF
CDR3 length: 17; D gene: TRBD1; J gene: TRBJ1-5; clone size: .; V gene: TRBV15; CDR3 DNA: TGTGCCACCAGCAGTATGGACAGGCGGGGTAGCAATCAGCCCCAGCATTTT; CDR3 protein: CATSSMDRRGSNQPQHF
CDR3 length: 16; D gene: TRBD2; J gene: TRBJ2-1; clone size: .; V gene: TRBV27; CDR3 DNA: TGTGCCAGCGTGCGACTAGCGGGAGTGGACTACAATGAGCAGTTCTTC; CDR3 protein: CASVRLAGVDYNEQFF
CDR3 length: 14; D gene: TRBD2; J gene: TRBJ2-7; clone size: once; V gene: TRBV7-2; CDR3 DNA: TGTGCCAGCAGCTCCCTAGCGGCCTTCTACGAGCAGTACTTC; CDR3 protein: CASSSLAAFYEQYF
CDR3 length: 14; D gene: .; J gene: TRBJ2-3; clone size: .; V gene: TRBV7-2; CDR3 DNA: TGTGCCAGCAGCATACCTGAGTCGGCAGATACGCAGTATTTT; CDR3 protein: CASSIPESADTQYF
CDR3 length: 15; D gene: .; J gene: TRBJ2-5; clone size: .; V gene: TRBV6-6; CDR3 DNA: TGTGCCAGCAGTTACGGCGGCAGGGCGGGGGAGACCCAGTACTTC; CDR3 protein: CASSYGGRAGETQYF
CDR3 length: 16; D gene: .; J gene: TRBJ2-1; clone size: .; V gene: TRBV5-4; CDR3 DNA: TGTGCCAGCAGCTTGGCGGCGGGGAGCTCCTACAATGAGCAGTTCTTC; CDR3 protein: CASSLAAGSSYNEQFF
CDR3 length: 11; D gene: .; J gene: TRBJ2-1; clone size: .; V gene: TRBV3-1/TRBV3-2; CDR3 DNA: TGTGCCAGCAGTGACGCGGGTGAGCAGTTCTTC; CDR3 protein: CASSDAGEQFF
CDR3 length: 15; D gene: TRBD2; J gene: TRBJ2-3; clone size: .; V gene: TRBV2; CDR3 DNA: TGTGCCAGCAGACCTAGCGGCCTCGGCACAGATACGCAGTATTTT; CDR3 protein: CASRPSGLGTDTQYF
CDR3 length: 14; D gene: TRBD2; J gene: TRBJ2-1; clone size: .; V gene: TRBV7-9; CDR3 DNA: TGTGCCAGCAGCGTAGCGGGAGGGTACAATGAGCAGTTCTTC; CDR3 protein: CASSVAGGYNEQFF
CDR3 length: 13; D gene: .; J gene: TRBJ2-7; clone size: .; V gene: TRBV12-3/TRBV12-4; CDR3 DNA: TGTGCCAGCAGTTCGACAGGGGAGGGCGAGCAGTACTTC; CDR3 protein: CASSSTGEGEQYF
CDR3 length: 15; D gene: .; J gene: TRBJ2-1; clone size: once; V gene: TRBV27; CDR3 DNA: TGTGCCAGCTTGAACGGGAGCTCCCTCTACAATGAGCAGTTCTTC; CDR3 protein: CASLNGSSLYNEQFF
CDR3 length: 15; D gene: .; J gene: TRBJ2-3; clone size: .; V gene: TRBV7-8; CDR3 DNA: TGTGCCAGCAGCACCAGGGGCCTAGGCGGGGGTACGCAGTATTTT; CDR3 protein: CASSTRGLGGGTQYF
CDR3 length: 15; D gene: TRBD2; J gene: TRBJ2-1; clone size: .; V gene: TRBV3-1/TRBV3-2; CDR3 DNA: TGTGCCAGCAGCCAAGAGACTAGCGGGCCCTTTGAGCAGTTCTTC; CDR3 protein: CASSQETSGPFEQFF
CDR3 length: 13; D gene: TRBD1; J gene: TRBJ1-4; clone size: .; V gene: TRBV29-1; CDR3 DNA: TGCAGCGTTAAAGGACAGGGTAATGAAAAACTGTTTTTT; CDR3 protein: CSVKGQGNEKLFF
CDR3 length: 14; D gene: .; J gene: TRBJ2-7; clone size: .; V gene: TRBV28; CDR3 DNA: TGTGCCAGCAGTTTTGAGGGTTTCTCCTACGAGCAGTACTTC; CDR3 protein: CASSFEGFSYEQYF
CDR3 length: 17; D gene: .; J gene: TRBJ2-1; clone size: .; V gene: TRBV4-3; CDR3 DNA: TGCGCCAGCAGCCAAGATCCCTACCTATCCTCCTACAATGAGCAGTTCTTC; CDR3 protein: CASSQDPYLSSYNEQFF
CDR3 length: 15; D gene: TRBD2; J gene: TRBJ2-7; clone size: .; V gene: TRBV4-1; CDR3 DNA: TGCGCCAGCAGCCCCGGGACTAGCGGTACCTACGAGCAGTACTTC; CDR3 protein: CASSPGTSGTYEQYF
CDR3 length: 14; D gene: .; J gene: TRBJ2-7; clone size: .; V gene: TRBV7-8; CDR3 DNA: TGTGCCAGCAGCCCGGAATTGAAGAGGTACGAGCAGTACTTC; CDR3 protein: CASSPELKRYEQYF
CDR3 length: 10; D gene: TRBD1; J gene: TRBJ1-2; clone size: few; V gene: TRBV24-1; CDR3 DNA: TGTGCCATCGACAGGGGACCCTACACCTTC; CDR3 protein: CAIDRGPYTF
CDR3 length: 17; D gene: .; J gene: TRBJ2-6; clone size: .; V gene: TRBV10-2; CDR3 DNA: TGCGCCAGCAGTGAAGGGCAAGGGGTCTCTGGGGCCAACGTCCTGACTTTC; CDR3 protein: CASSEGQGVSGANVLTF
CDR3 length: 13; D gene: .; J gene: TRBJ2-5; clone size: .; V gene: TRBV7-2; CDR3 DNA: TGTGCCAGCAGCTCCGGGGTAGCGGAGACCCAGTACTTC; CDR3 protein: CASSSGVAETQYF
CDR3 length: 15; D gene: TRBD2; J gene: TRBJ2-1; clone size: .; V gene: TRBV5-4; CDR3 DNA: TGTGCCAGCAGCTTTACCGGACTAGCGTTCAATGAGCAGTTCTTC; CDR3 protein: CASSFTGLAFNEQFF
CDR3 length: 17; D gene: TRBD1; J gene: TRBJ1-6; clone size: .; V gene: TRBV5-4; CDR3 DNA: TGTGCCAGCAGCTTTTGGGGAACAGGGGCCTATAATTCACCCCTCCACTTT; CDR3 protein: CASSFWGTGAYNSPLHF
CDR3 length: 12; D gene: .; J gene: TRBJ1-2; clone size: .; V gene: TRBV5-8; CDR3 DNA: TGTGCCAGCAGCTTGGGTCTGCGTGGCTACACCTTC; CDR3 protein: CASSLGLRGYTF
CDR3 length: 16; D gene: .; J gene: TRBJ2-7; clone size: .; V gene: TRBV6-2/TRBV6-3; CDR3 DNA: TGTGCCAGCAGTAGGCCGGGACTTAGGCTTTCCTACGAGCAGTACTTC; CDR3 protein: CASSRPGLRLSYEQYF
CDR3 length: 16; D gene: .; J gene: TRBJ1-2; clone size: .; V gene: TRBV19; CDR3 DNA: TGTGCCAGTATTGGATTACAGGAGACCCCTAACTATGGCTACACCTTC; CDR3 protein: CASIGLQETPNYGYTF
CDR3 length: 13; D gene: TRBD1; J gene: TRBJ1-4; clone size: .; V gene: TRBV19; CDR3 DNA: TGTGCCAGTAACGGGCCAGGGGGCAAAAAACTGTTTTTT; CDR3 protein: CASNGPGGKKLFF
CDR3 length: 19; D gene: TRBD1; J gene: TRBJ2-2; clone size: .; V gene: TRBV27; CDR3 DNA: TGTGCCAGCAGTTTTTCAAAGGGAATAGGACAGGCGAACACCGGGGAGCTGTTTTTT; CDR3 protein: CASSFSKGIGQANTGELFF
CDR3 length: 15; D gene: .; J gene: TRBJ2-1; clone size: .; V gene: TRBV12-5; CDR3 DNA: TGTGCTAGTGGTTTGATACTAGCTTCCTACAATGAGCAGTTCTTC; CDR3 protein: CASGLILASYNEQFF
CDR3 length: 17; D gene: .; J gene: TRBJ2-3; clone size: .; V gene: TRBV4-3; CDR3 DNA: TGCGCCAGCAGCCAATTCGCGGAAGGCGGTAGCACAGATACGCAGTATTTT; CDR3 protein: CASSQFAEGGSTDTQYF
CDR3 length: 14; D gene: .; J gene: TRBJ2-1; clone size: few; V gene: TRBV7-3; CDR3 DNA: TGTGCCAGCAGCTTGGGGCAGAGAAACAATGAGCAGTTCTTC; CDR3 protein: CASSLGQRNNEQFF
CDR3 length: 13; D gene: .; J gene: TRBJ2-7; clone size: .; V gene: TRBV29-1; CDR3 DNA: TGCAGCGTTCTTGCGGCCGCTCGGGGCGAGCAGTACTTC; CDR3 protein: CSVLAAARGEQYF